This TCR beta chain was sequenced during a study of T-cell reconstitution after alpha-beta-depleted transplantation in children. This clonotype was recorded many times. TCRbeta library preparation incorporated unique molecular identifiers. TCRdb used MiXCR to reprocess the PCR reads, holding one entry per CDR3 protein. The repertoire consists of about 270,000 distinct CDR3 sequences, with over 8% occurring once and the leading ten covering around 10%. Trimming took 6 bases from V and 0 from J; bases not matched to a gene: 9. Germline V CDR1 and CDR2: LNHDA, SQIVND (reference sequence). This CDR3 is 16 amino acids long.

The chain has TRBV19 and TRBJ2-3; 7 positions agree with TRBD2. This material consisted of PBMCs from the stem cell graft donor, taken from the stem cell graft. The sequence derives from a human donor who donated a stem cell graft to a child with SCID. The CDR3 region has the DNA TGTGCCAGTAGCAAAATAGCGGGCACTAGCACAGATACGCAGTATTTT. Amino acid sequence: CASSKIAGTSTDTQYF.